The rows below give T cell receptor beta chains drawn from one sample of a study of PD-1 blockade in classical Hodgkin lymphoma. Sequenced by immunoSEQ multiplex PCR; TCRdb stores in-frame clones only, minus some. The sample contains some 93,000 clones, around 80% of which appear only once. The starting material was peripheral blood mononuclear cells (PBMCs), obtained before the fourth cycle of nivolumab. These TCRs come from a human donor with classical Hodgkin lymphoma. Each CDR3 is given with its conserved first and last residue. Fields, in order: V gene, D gene, J gene, clone size, CDR3 protein, CDR3 DNA. The D gene is left open where the match is weak. Size values are once, few and many counts, or a class for expanded clones, and some rows have none.

>TRBV21-1|NA|TRBJ2-5|NA
CASSKGGGTSGQETQYF
TGTGCCAGCAGCAAAGGTGGGGGGACTAGCGGCCAAGAGACCCAGTACTTC
>TRBV6-1|TRBD1|TRBJ1-1|NA
CASTDRGGAEAFF
TGTGCCAGCACCGACAGGGGGGGGGCTGAAGCTTTCTTT
>TRBV4-3|NA|TRBJ2-5|NA
CASSQEVGIMGTQYF
TGCGCCAGCAGCCAAGAAGTGGGCATCATGGGGACCCAGTACTTC
>TRBV29-1|NA|TRBJ1-2|NA
CSVATGRGYTF
TGCAGCGTGGCAACAGGGCGAGGCTACACCTTC
>TRBV6-6|NA|TRBJ2-7|NA
CASRLGGVGEQYF
TGTGCCAGCAGGCTAGGTGGGGTAGGCGAGCAGTACTTC
>TRBV2|TRBD1|TRBJ2-7|NA
CASSRQGMVYEQYF
TGTGCCAGCAGTAGACAGGGTATGGTCTACGAGCAGTACTTC
>TRBV19|NA|TRBJ2-3|once
CASTLGGTDTQYF
TGTGCCAGTACACTAGGAGGCACAGATACGCAGTATTTT
>TRBV2|NA|TRBJ1-1|NA
CASRVPRGLVNTEAFF
TGTGCCAGCAGGGTCCCCCGTGGACTCGTGAACACTGAAGCTTTCTTT
>TRBV28|NA|TRBJ2-5|NA
CASSFRARTLVETQYF
TGTGCCAGCAGTTTTCGCGCCAGAACCTTAGTGGAGACCCAGTACTTC
>TRBV10-3|NA|TRBJ2-7|few
CAIKADETYEQYF
TGTGCCATCAAGGCGGATGAGACCTACGAGCAGTACTTC
>TRBV9|NA|TRBJ1-1|many
CASSPQLGWDTEAFF
TGTGCCAGCAGCCCCCAGCTGGGATGGGACACTGAAGCTTTCTTT
>TRBV5-1|NA|TRBJ1-2|NA
CASSLGHEGIYGYTF
TGCGCCAGCAGCTTAGGACATGAGGGGATCTATGGCTACACCTTC
>TRBV5-1|TRBD2|TRBJ2-1|NA
CASSLVAGGHNEQFF
TGCGCCAGCAGCTTGGTAGCGGGAGGCCACAATGAGCAGTTCTTC
>TRBV2|NA|TRBJ1-3|medium-sized
CASSEANGNTIYF
TGTGCCAGCAGTGAAGCGAACGGAAACACCATATATTTT
>TRBV5-1|NA|TRBJ2-3|NA
CASSLGPDRLGDTQYF
TGCGCCAGCAGCTTGGGGCCCGACAGGCTAGGAGATACGCAGTATTTT
>TRBV19|NA|TRBJ2-3|NA
CASNDRAVSTDTQYF
TGTGCCAGTAACGATCGGGCGGTGAGCACAGATACGCAGTATTTT
>TRBV19|NA|TRBJ2-2|NA
CASSRRPLPNTGELFF
TGTGCCAGTAGCCGAAGGCCCCTGCCGAACACCGGGGAGCTGTTTTTT
>TRBV10-3|TRBD1|TRBJ1-1|NA
CAISETMTGEAFF
TGTGCCATCAGTGAGACAATGACAGGGGAAGCTTTCTTT
>TRBV6-4|NA|TRBJ2-7|NA
CASSVEGGSSYEQYF
TGTGCCAGCAGTGTTGAGGGGGGAAGCTCCTACGAGCAGTACTTC
>TRBV10-3|TRBD2|TRBJ2-7|NA
CAISGGEASGSLTYEQYF
TGTGCCATCAGTGGAGGGGAGGCTAGCGGGAGCCTTACCTACGAGCAGTACTTC
>TRBV6-1|NA|TRBJ2-1|NA
CASSDGTGSYNEQFF
TGTGCCAGCAGTGACGGTACGGGCTCCTACAATGAGCAGTTCTTC
>TRBV15|TRBD2|TRBJ2-5|NA
CATSRGPTSGSGQETQYF
TGTGCCACCAGCAGAGGCCCAACTAGCGGGAGTGGGCAAGAGACCCAGTACTTC
>TRBV4-1|NA|TRBJ1-5|once
CASSRSGPWSNQPQHF
TGCGCCAGCAGCCGAAGCGGGCCGTGGAGCAATCAGCCCCAGCATTTT
>TRBV9|NA|TRBJ2-2|NA
CASSVAGNTGELFF
TGTGCCAGCAGCGTAGCGGGAAACACCGGGGAGCTGTTTTTT
>TRBV19|NA|TRBJ2-3|NA
CASSTGRAQYF
TGTGCCAGTAGTACCGGTCGGGCGCAGTATTTT
>TRBV7-3|TRBD1|TRBJ2-1|once
CASSRPGGSYNEQFF
TGTGCCAGCAGCCGTCCAGGGGGCTCCTACAATGAGCAGTTCTTC
>TRBV5-1|NA|TRBJ2-1|once
CASSFRLSSYNEQFF
TGCGCCAGCAGCTTTAGGCTCAGCTCCTACAATGAGCAGTTCTTC
>TRBV7-7|TRBD2|TRBJ2-7|NA
CASSSQPGLVVDEQYF
TGTGCCAGCAGCTCGCAACCGGGACTAGTGGTCGACGAGCAGTACTTC
>TRBV27|NA|TRBJ1-1|NA
CASSILGSPGTEAFF
TGTGCCAGCTCCATCTTAGGCTCACCGGGGACTGAAGCTTTCTTT
>TRBV5-1|NA|TRBJ2-1|once
CASSLRATSSYNEQFF
TGCGCCAGCAGCTTGCGAGCGACGAGCTCCTACAATGAGCAGTTCTTC